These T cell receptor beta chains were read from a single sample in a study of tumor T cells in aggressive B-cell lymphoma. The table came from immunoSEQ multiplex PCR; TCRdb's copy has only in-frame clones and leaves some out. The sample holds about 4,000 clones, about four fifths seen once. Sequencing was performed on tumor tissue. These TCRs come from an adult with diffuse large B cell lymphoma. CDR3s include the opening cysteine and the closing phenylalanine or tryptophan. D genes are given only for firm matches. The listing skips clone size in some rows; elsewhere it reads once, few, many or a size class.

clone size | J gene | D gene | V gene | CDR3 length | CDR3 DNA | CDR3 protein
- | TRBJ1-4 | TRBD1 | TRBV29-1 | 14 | TGCAGCGCTGCTGTGGGACAGGGGTATGAAAAACTGTTTTTT | CSAAVGQGYEKLFF
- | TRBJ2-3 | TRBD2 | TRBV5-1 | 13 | TGCGCCAGCAGCCACGGACTAGCGGATACGCAGTATTTT | CASSHGLADTQYF
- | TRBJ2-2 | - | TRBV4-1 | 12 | TGCGCCAGCAGCCAAGCTCCCGGGGAGCTGTTTTTT | CASSQAPGELFF
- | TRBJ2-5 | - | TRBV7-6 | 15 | TGTGCCAGCAGCTTATTTGGGCCTCGGCAAGAGACCCAGTACTTC | CASSLFGPRQETQYF
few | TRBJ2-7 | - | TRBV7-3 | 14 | TGTGCCAGCAGCCCCGCCTCCGGGTCCGACGAGCAGTACTTC | CASSPASGSDEQYF
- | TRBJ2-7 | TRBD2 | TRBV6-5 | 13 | TGTGCCAGCAGACCACTAGCGGCGTACGAGCAGTACTTC | CASRPLAAYEQYF
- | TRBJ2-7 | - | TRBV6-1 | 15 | TGTGCCAGCAGTGAATTAGCCGCATCCACTAACGAGCAATACTTC | CASSELAASTNEQYF
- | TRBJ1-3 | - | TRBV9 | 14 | TGTGCCAGCAGCGTCTCTAGCTCTGGAAACACCATATATTTT | CASSVSSSGNTIYF
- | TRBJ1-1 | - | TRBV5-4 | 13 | TGTGCCAGCAGAATACGGGAGAACACTGAAGCTTTCTTT | CASRIRENTEAFF
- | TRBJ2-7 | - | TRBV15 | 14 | TGTGCCACCAGCAGAGATCCGGGATCCTACGAGCAGTACTTC | CATSRDPGSYEQYF
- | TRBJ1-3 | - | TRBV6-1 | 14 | TGTGCCAGCAGTGCTTCAGGGATAGGAAACACCATATATTTT | CASSASGIGNTIYF
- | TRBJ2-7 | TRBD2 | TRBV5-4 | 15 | TGTGCCAGCAGCGGTTTGAGCGGGAGCTCCTACGAGCAGTACTTC | CASSGLSGSSYEQYF
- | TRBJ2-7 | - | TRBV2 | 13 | TGTGCCAGCAGTGGGGACTCCTCCTACGAGCAGTACTTC | CASSGDSSYEQYF
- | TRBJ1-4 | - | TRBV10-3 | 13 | TGTGCCATCAGTGTGGGGCCTAATGAAAAACTGTTTTTT | CAISVGPNEKLFF
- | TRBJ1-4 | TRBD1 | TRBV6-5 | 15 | TGTGCCAGCAGTTACTCGACAGGGTTAGATGAAAAACTGTTTTTT | CASSYSTGLDEKLFF
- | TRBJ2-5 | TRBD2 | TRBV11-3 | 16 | TGTGCCAGCAGCCAAGGGACTAGCGGGGGTGCAGAGACCCAGTACTTC | CASSQGTSGGAETQYF
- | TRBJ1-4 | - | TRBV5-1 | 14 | TGCGCCAGCAGCTTGCACAGTGAGAATGAAAAACTGTTTTTT | CASSLHSENEKLFF
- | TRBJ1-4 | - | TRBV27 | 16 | TGTGTCAGCAGATCGGACAGCCTTGCAACTAATGAAAAACTGTTTTTT | CVSRSDSLATNEKLFF
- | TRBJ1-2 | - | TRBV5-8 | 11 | TGTGCCAGCAGCGGAGGCTATGGCTACACCTTC | CASSGGYGYTF
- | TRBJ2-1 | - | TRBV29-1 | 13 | TGCAGCGTTGGACAGGAGGCAAACAATGAGCAGTTCTTC | CSVGQEANNEQFF
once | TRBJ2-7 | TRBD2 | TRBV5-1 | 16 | TGCGCCAGCAGCTTGGCCCGAGCGGGAGGGGACTACGAGCAGTACTTC | CASSLARAGGDYEQYF
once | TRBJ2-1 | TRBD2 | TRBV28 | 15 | TGTGCCAGCAGTTTACCCTGGACTAGTCAGGGTGAGCAGTTCTTC | CASSLPWTSQGEQFF